This T cell receptor (beta chain) appears in the sequencing data of a study of T cells in severe cutaneous drug reactions. Whole-study context: Collected from acute- or recovery-stage patients: blister fluids/cells and PBMC.

Frequency places this clonotype as medium-sized (0.01 to 0.1%). Its antigen remains unknown. TCR subtype-specific primers in iRepertoire multiplex PCR prepared libraries for bulk and single-cell sequencing. From its re-call of the multiplex PCR reads, TCRdb lists each CDR3 protein once, without DNA. The listing contains about 1,900 distinct CDR3 sequences. Study-wide findings and caveats: Blister cells averaged approximately 30% and PBMC about 4.9% TRBV12-4 in carbamazepine-induced Stevens-Johnson syndrome or toxic epidermal necrolysis patients.

Looked up from germline, CDR1 is MNHEY and CDR2 is SVGEGT. The CDR3 extends over 14 amino acids. Sequenced patients had Stevens-Johnson syndrome or toxic epidermal necrolysis caused by carbamazepine. The sequence was collected from a human donor with Stevens-Johnson syndrome, a severe cutaneous drug reaction. The specimen sequenced was PBMCs. The chain carries TRBV6-2 or TRBV6-3 and TRBJ2-2. The CDR3 loop is CASSYSSGTGELFF.